This entry describes one TCR beta chain. This clonotype was seen ten or more times. The target of this receptor is not known. Base qualities were left out, and no much larger clone turns up one base away. The CDR1 and CDR2 encoded by the germline V gene are ENHRY and SYGVKD. Trimming takes 4 bases off V and 5 bases off J; junction bases not matched to a gene: 10. Spanning cysteine to phenylalanine, the CDR3 consists of 16 amino acids. Just CDR3 DNA is preserved here, 48 bases in frame from base 1. Library construction relied on PCR. TCRdb lists the instrument as Illumina HiSeq 2500. To normalize quantification of the TCRbeta repertoire, the TCR libraries were built with molecular barcoding that relied on unique molecular identifiers. TCRdb took the public reads, trimmed them with fastp at Q25, ran MiXCR for clone calling and kept in-frame beta chains. Rows with a matching CDR3 protein are joined into one entry that keeps the most common DNA and genes. This sample lists approximately 200,000 distinct CDR3 sequences; approximately 6.8% were detected once. Around 4.3% of the sample goes to the ten largest clones.

Read against the paper, the sample's treatment or condition label means: allogeneic hematopoietic cell transplantation with graft depleted of TCRalphabeta T cells and CD19 B cells. The transplant recipients were children given TCRalphabeta/CD19-depleted allogeneic hematopoietic cell grafts. This sample is part of a study of T-cell reconstitution after alpha-beta-depleted transplantation in children (dated by TCRdb to about 2016). General notes on the study: The study quantitatively tracked T-cell immune reconstitution after TCRalphabeta/CD19-depleted allogeneic hematopoietic cell transplantation in children using TCR repertoire profiling. On the study overall, not on this receptor specifically: In some patients, the high TCRbeta diversity seen at day 60 was put down to recipient T cells and intrathymic progenitors that had survived conditioning. Apparently early alphabetaT-cell count recovery about two months after transplant reportedly relied on only several hundred rapidly expanded clones derived from non-depleted graft cells. The frequencies of hyperexpanded clones fell over the following months, and after one year, T-cell counts and TCRbeta diversity were mostly attributed to newly produced T cells.

This receptor was obtained from a girl under two years old with combined immunodeficiency, due to receive a stem cell transplant. The rearrangement joined TRBV10-3 to TRBJ2-7, with 11 bases in between that match TRBD1. Material: PBMCs, obtained before TCRalphabeta/CD19-depleted stem cell transplant. The CDR3 region: CAISVTVGTGGNEQYF. In nucleotides, the sequence is TGTGCCATCAGTGTGACGGTAGGGACAGGGGGTAACGAGCAGTACTTC.